The 24 T cell receptor beta chains listed next were all sequenced from one sample in a study of blood T cell repertoires in COVID-19. The method was immunoSEQ multiplex PCR; TCRdb's version includes in-frame clones alone and lacks a portion of them. The table has 65,000 to 85,000 clones, roughly 80% seen once. Sequencing input: peripheral blood. The receptor source for this set is a woman aged 55-70 years with acute or convalescent COVID-19.

This chain connects TRBV18 to TRBJ1-5; 7 bases are shared with TRBD1. The junction had 9 bases not matched to a gene; V was cut back by 4 bases and J by 0 bases. The CDR3 contains 17 residues. In germline, CDR1 is KGHSH, CDR2 LQKENI. The CDR3 protein is CASSQYPGQNSNQPQHF. The DNA of the CDR3 is TGTGCCAGCTCACAATACCCGGGACAGAATAGCAATCAGCCCCAGCATTTT.

J is TRBJ1-4 and V is TRBV2; 9 bases match TRBD1. CDR3 length equals 16 residues. The trim removed 6 bases at V and 6 bases at J, leaving 11 bases unmatched. Germline V gene sequence: CDR1 SNHLY, CDR2 FYNNEI. CDR3 protein: CASRAGTGFYDEKLFF. CDR3 DNA: TGTGCCAGCAGAGCCGGGACAGGGTTTTACGATGAAAAACTGTTTTTT.

The genes are TRBV20-1 and TRBJ1-4; 7 bases are a match to TRBD1. Germline V gives CDR1 DFQATT, CDR2 SNEGSKA (reference sequence). The trim removed 3 bases at V and 6 bases at J, leaving 7 bases unmatched. The CDR3 totals 14 residues. CDR3 bases: TGCAGTGCTAGTACAGGGGATCGGTATGAAAAACTGTTTTTT. Translated: CSASTGDRYEKLFF.

CDR3 bases: TGTGCCAGCAGTTCCCTACGAACGGAGCAGCCCCAGCATTTT. This gives the protein CASSSLRTEQPQHF. V gene TRBV2 combines with J gene TRBJ1-5; D is uncertain. The V end lost 5 bases, the J end lost 7 bases, and 15 bases lay between the germline ends. Per the germline V gene, CDR1 is SNHLY and CDR2 is FYNNEI. This CDR3 region has 14 residues.

V usage is TRBV24-1 and J usage is TRBJ2-3, with D perhaps matching TRBD2 (7 bases). CDR1 and CDR2 (germline): KGHDR, SFDVKD. CDR3 length equals 13 residues. Trimming took off 8 bases at V and 11 bases at J, with 19 bases between the two ends. The CDR3 coding sequence is TGTGCCACCAATGAGGGTGGGAGGGGACAGCAGTATTTT. Protein: CATNEGGRGQQYF.

This chain links TRBV28 with TRBJ2-5; D uncertain. Per germline, CDR1 MDHEN and CDR2 SYDVKM. CDR3 length equals 14 residues. Trimming pared 1 base from V and 4 bases from J, leaving 10 bases between. In DNA, the CDR3 is TGTGCCAGCAGTTTATATGCGGAGACAGAGACCCAGTACTTC. Amino acid sequence: CASSLYAETETQYF.

This chain links TRBV4-1 with TRBJ1-5, with D possibly TRBD1 on 5 matching bases. CDR1 and CDR2 (germline): MGHRA, YSYEKL. This CDR3 contains 15 residues. Trimming shortened V by 4 bases and J by 2 bases, and 12 bases separated the two germline ends. Written as DNA, the CDR3 is TGCGCCAGCAGCCGGGGGGAATCGGGCAATCAGCCCCAGCATTTT. The encoded protein is CASSRGESGNQPQHF.

CDR3 DNA sequence: TGCGCCAGCAGCCAAGATTTCCGTGAAGCTTTCTTT. This codes for CASSQDFREAFF. This chain joins TRBV4-3 and TRBJ1-1; D not resolved. Germline V CDR1 and CDR2: LGHNA, YSLEER. CDR3 length: 12 amino acids. V lost 0 bases and J lost 7, with 6 bases in between.

The sample holds a few counts of this clone. The chain carries TRBV7-7 and TRBJ2-1, with 10 positions matching TRBD2. Per germline, CDR1 SSHAT and CDR2 FNYEAQ (reference sequence). This CDR3 region has 16 residues. Trimming removed 2 bases from V and 9 bases from J; junction bases left unmatched: 10. The chain's CDR3 is CASSLYPSGGAGEQFF. The CDR3 bases are TGTGCCAGCAGCTTATATCCCAGCGGGGGGGCTGGTGAGCAGTTCTTC.

The chain links TRBV18 to TRBJ1-2; 10 bases fit TRBD1. In germline, CDR1 is KGHSH, CDR2 LQKENI. J was trimmed by 0 bases and V by 8 bases; bases with no gene match: 6. The CDR3 is made up of 15 amino acids. This CDR3 is CASTDRGSTNYGYTF. CDR3 coding DNA: TGTGCCAGCACGGACAGGGGGAGCACTAACTATGGCTACACCTTC.

This clone was seen only once. Other DNA sequences in this sample translate to the same CDR3. The chain employs TRBV9 and TRBJ1-4, with D possibly matching TRBD1 (5 bases). Trimming took off 1 base at V and 1 base at J, with 5 bases between the two ends. CDR1 is SGDLS, CDR2 YYNGEE, per germline. This CDR3 contains 14 residues. The CDR3 DNA reads TGTGCCAGCAGCGTAAGGGGAACTAATGAAAAACTGTTTTTT. This codes for CASSVRGTNEKLFF. Full variable domain (outside the CDR3, taken from reference TRBV9 and TRBJ1-4): DSGVTQTPKHLITATGQRVTLRCSPRSGDLSVYWYQQSLDQGLQFLIQYYNGEERAKGNILERFSAQQFPDLHSELNLSSLELGDSALYFCASSVRGTNEKLFFGSGTQLSVL.

The chain joins TRBV2 to TRBJ1-1; perhaps TRBD1 as D (5 bases). The CDR3 runs to 14 residues. Germline CDR1 and CDR2: SNHLY and FYNNEI. The V and J ends lost 2 bases and 7 bases respectively, with 14 bases between them. CDR3 sequence: CASSETPTALEAFF. In nucleotides, the CDR3 is TGTGCCAGCAGTGAAACGCCGACAGCCCTTGAAGCTTTCTTT.

The J gene is TRBJ2-3, the V gene TRBV11-2; D remains ambiguous. From germline, CDR1 is SGHAT and CDR2 FQNNGV. This CDR3 comprises 17 residues. The germline V and J ends were trimmed by 0 bases and 1 base, with 14 bases remaining between them. CDR3 nucleotide sequence: TGTGCCAGCAGCTTAGATTTTTCGACATGGGGCACAGATACGCAGTATTTT. It translates to CASSLDFSTWGTDTQYF.

CDR3 nucleotides: TGTGCCAGCAGGCCTGACAGGGCAGGCTATGGCTACACCTTC. The encoded protein is CASRPDRAGYGYTF. The rearrangement uses TRBV2 and TRBJ1-2; 7 bases fit TRBD1. Per germline, CDR1 SNHLY and CDR2 FYNNEI. With 6 bases clipped from V and 4 bases from J, the junction kept 8 bases outside the gene matches. This CDR3 has 14 residues. Variable domain in full (rest from reference TRBV2 and TRBJ1-2): EPEVTQTPSHQVTQMGQEVILRCVPISNHLYFYWYRQILGQKVEFLVSFYNNEISEKSEIFDDQFSVERPDGSNFTLKIRSTKLEDSAMYFCASRPDRAGYGYTFGSGTRLTVV.

J is TRBJ2-1 and V is TRBV4-2; possibly TRBD1 for D (6 bases). The CDR3 has 17 amino acids. The V end was cut by 1 base, the J end by 6 bases, with 19 bases between. Germline values: CDR1 LGHNA, CDR2 YNFKEQ. The CDR3 sequence is CASSQVPGGQRGNEQFF. CDR3 DNA sequence: TGTGCCAGCAGCCAAGTTCCCGGAGGACAGAGGGGCAATGAGCAGTTCTTC.

This clone was counted between two and nine times. CDR3 sequence (DNA): TGTGCCAGCAGCTCATTTACTTCCTCACCCCTCCACTTT. Encoded protein: CASSSFTSSPLHF. The J gene is TRBJ1-6, the V gene TRBV7-9; unclear D gene. CDR1 SEHNR and CDR2 FQNEAQ come from the germline V gene (reference sequence). The CDR3 length is 13 residues. V was cut by 4 bases and J by 10 bases, with 11 bases left in between.

The genes are TRBV29-1 and TRBJ2-1, with D perhaps matching TRBD1 (5 bases). Germline V gives CDR1 SQVTM, CDR2 ANQGSEA. The CDR3 sequence is 13 residues long. V lost 3 bases and J 3 bases, leaving 9 bases between the germline ends. CDR3 amino acids: CSVDRVLYNEQFF. In nucleotides, the CDR3 is TGCAGCGTTGACAGGGTCCTCTACAATGAGCAGTTCTTC.

V gene TRBV7-8 combines with J gene TRBJ1-4; maybe TRBD1 (5 bases). V was pared by 4 bases and J by 8 bases, with 14 bases between. The CDR3 extends over 14 amino acids. Germline V gene lookup returns CDR1 SGHVS and CDR2 FQNEAQ. The CDR3 DNA sequence: TGTGCCAGCAGCTCCTCCAGGGCCGGCGAAAAACTGTTTTTT. It codes for CASSSSRAGEKLFF.

This clone has only a few counts. This chain links TRBV27 with TRBJ2-1; 8 nucleotides match TRBD1. Per germline, CDR1 MNHEY and CDR2 SMNVEV (reference sequence). After removal of 4 bases from V and 7 bases from J, the junction contained 9 bases not matched to a gene. This CDR3 region has 15 residues. The CDR3: CASSSRGQGRNEQFF. CDR3 bases: TGTGCCAGCAGTTCCCGAGGACAGGGACGGAATGAGCAGTTCTTC.

This chain links TRBV7-2 with TRBJ1-5; D unresolved. Germline CDR1 SGHTA, CDR2 FQGNSA. The CDR3 has 13 amino acids. Trimming took off 5 bases at V and 6 bases at J, with 11 bases between the two ends. CDR3 loop: CASSRTSTQPQHF. CDR3 sequence (DNA): TGTGCCAGCAGCAGAACGTCTACTCAGCCCCAGCATTTT.

The V and J genes are TRBV3-1 (or the pseudogene TRBV3-2) and TRBJ1-2; 8 positions match TRBD1. The CDR3 sequence is 13 residues long. After removal of 2 bases from V and 6 bases from J, the junction contained 2 bases not matched to a gene. Germline V CDR1 and CDR2: LGHDT, YNNKEL (reference sequence). CDR3 amino acids: CASSQTQGDGYTF. For the CDR3, the DNA is TGTGCCAGCAGCCAAACACAGGGGGATGGCTACACCTTC.

The chain is built from TRBV19 and TRBJ1-4; D uncertain. Trimming removed 4 bases from V and 8 bases from J, with 14 bases in between. Per the germline V gene, CDR1 is LNHDA and CDR2 is SQIVND (reference sequence). The CDR3 sequence is 14 residues long. The CDR3 DNA follows: TGTGCCAGTAGTAAGGTTAGGGAGGAAGAAAAACTGTTTTTT. It specifies CASSKVREEEKLFF.

This clone was observed a single time. V gene TRBV24-1 combines with J gene TRBJ2-1; D is possibly TRBD2 (6 bases). The CDR3 loop spans 15 amino acids. Trimming removed 4 bases from V and 0 bases from J, with 9 bases in between. Germline assignment: CDR1 KGHDR and CDR2 SFDVKD. The CDR3 loop is CATSEAGSSYNEQFF. The CDR3 nucleotides read TGTGCCACCAGTGAGGCGGGAAGCTCCTACAATGAGCAGTTCTTC.

The count of this clone is one. The chain carries TRBV19 and TRBJ2-5, with D possibly TRBD2 on 5 matching bases. Per germline, CDR1 LNHDA and CDR2 SQIVND (reference sequence). CDR3 length equals 15 residues. Trimming shortened V by 0 bases and J by 1 base, and 9 bases separated the two germline ends. The CDR3 loop reads CASSIDRGGQETQYF. DNA of the CDR3: TGTGCCAGTAGTATAGATCGCGGAGGCCAAGAGACCCAGTACTTC.